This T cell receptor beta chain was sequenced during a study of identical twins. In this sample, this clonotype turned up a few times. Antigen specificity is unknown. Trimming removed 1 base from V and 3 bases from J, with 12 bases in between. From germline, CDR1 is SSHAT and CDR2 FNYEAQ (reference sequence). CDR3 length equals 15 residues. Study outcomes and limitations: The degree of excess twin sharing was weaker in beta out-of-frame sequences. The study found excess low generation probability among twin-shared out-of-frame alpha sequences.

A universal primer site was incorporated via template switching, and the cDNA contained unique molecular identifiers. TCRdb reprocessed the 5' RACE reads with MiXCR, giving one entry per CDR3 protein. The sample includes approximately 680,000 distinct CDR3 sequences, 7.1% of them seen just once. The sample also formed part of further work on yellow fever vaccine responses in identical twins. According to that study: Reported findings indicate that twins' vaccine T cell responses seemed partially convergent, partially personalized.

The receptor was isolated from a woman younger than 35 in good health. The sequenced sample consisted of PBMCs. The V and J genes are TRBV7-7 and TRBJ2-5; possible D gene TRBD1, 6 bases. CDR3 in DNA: TGTGCCAGCAGCTTAGTAGGGACACGGAAAGAGACCCAGTACTTC. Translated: CASSLVGTRKETQYF.